A selection of T cell receptor beta chains follows, all from one sample in a study of CD8+ T cells in alopecia areata. Sequenced by immunoSEQ multiplex PCR; TCRdb stores in-frame clones only, minus some. The table has some 110,000 clones, around two fifths seen once; the top ten hold 2.5% to 3.5%. Sequencing used CD4+ T cells sorted from blood. The receptors shown here come from a human donor with alopecia areata. Both conserved end residues are part of each CDR3. Each record gives: CDR3 protein, CDR3 DNA, clone size, D gene, V gene, J gene. D genes are given only for firm matches. A row's size may be missing; if present it is once, few, many or a size class.

CASSVDRAGELFF	TGTGCCAGCAGCGTGGACAGGGCCGGGGAGCTGTTTTTT	NA	TRBD1	TRBV9	TRBJ2-2
CASSPRPRGTQYF	TGTGCCAGCAGCCCCAGGCCGAGGGGGACCCAGTACTTC	NA	NA	TRBV14	TRBJ2-5
CSGESPTGGTEAFF	TGCAGCGGGGAGAGCCCGACAGGGGGAACTGAAGCTTTCTTT	few	TRBD1	TRBV29-1	TRBJ1-1
CASSPRQGPYEQYF	TGTGCCAGCAGCCCGCGACAGGGTCCCTACGAGCAGTACTTC	NA	TRBD1	TRBV5-5	TRBJ2-7
CASSLLPGTSGTYEQYF	TGCGCCAGCAGCTTGCTTCCCGGGACTAGCGGAACCTACGAGCAGTACTTC	NA	TRBD2	TRBV5-1	TRBJ2-7
CASSSRGRSYGYTF	TGTGCCAGCAGCTCCCGCGGACGGAGTTATGGCTACACCTTC	once	NA	TRBV9	TRBJ1-2
CASSPGVAGVLNPETQYF	TGTGCCAGCAGCCCCGGGGTAGCGGGGGTCCTCAACCCGGAGACCCAGTACTTC	NA	TRBD2	TRBV7-3	TRBJ2-5
CASSISGRTGGTSYEQYF	TGTGCCAGTAGTATATCAGGACGGACAGGGGGCACATCCTACGAGCAGTACTTC	few	TRBD1	TRBV19	TRBJ2-7
CASSSGGFSYNEQFF	TGCGCCAGCAGCTCTGGCGGGTTCTCCTACAATGAGCAGTTCTTC	NA	NA	TRBV5-1	TRBJ2-1
CASSPATGPYQPQHF	TGTGCCAGCAGCCCGGCGACGGGACCCTATCAGCCCCAGCATTTT	NA	NA	TRBV5-6	TRBJ1-5
CASSPQGGNIQYF	TGTGCCAGCAGCCCCCAGGGGGGAAACATTCAGTACTTC	NA	NA	TRBV7-2	TRBJ2-4
CSVAQMNTEAFF	TGCAGCGTGGCCCAGATGAACACTGAAGCTTTCTTT	NA	NA	TRBV29-1	TRBJ1-1
CASSSEGQGSQPQHF	TGTGCCAGCAGCTCGGAGGGGCAGGGTAGCCAGCCCCAGCATTTT	NA	NA	TRBV11-2	TRBJ1-5
CASGGGMARNEQFF	TGCGCCAGCGGCGGAGGGATGGCTAGAAATGAGCAGTTCTTC	once	NA	TRBV5-1	TRBJ2-1
CASATANSGANVLTF	TGTGCCAGTGCAACAGCAAACTCTGGGGCCAACGTCCTGACTTTC	few	NA	TRBV19	TRBJ2-6
CASSLRGASETQYF	TGTGCCAGCAGTTTACGGGGGGCTAGCGAGACCCAGTACTTC	few	NA	TRBV28	TRBJ2-5
CASSQQITGNYGYTF	TGCGCCAGCAGCCAACAAATCACAGGAAACTATGGCTACACCTTC	few	NA	TRBV4-3	TRBJ1-2
CASSFKAKAFF	TGTGCCAGCAGTTTTAAGGCCAAAGCTTTCTTT	few	NA	TRBV28	TRBJ1-1
CSVLEAGAHEQYF	TGCAGCGTCCTAGAGGCAGGGGCGCACGAGCAGTACTTC	few	NA	TRBV29-1	TRBJ2-7
CASSQGLAVAKNIQYF	TGCGCCAGCAGCCAGGGACTAGCGGTAGCCAAAAACATTCAGTACTTC	NA	TRBD2	TRBV4-3	TRBJ2-4
CSGGMAGGGLTEAFF	TGCAGCGGTGGGATGGCAGGGGGCGGTCTAACTGAAGCTTTCTTT	NA	TRBD1	TRBV29-1	TRBJ1-1
CASRERGSGYGYTF	TGTGCCAGCAGAGAAAGGGGATCAGGCTATGGCTACACCTTC	NA	NA	TRBV27	TRBJ1-2
CASSQAPGAHNEQFF	TGCGCCAGCAGCCAAGCCCCGGGAGCTCACAATGAGCAGTTCTTC	NA	NA	TRBV4-3	TRBJ2-1
CSVEVVSLYGYTF	TGCAGCGTTGAAGTTGTATCTCTCTATGGCTACACCTTC	NA	NA	TRBV29-1	TRBJ1-2
CASSEAGGARTDTQYF	TGTGCCAGCAGTGAAGCGGGAGGCGCTCGAACAGATACGCAGTATTTT	NA	NA	TRBV2	TRBJ2-3
CASSYTGDTYNEQFF	TGCGCCAGCAGCTATACAGGGGACACCTACAATGAGCAGTTCTTC	NA	TRBD1	TRBV5-1	TRBJ2-1
CAWSVRDTQYF	TGTGCCTGGAGCGTGAGGGATACGCAGTATTTT	once	NA	TRBV30	TRBJ2-3
CSVASGTSGGGNIQYF	TGCAGCGTTGCCTCCGGGACTAGCGGGGGAGGAAACATTCAGTACTTC	few	TRBD2	TRBV29-1	TRBJ2-4
CSTWGAANYGYTF	TGCAGCACCTGGGGCGCAGCTAACTATGGCTACACCTTC	few	NA	TRBV29-1	TRBJ1-2
CSVRTGTALNQPQHF	TGCAGCGTACGAACCGGGACGGCCCTCAATCAGCCCCAGCATTTT	NA	NA	TRBV29-1	TRBJ1-5
CSVAKGYSNQPQHF	TGCAGCGTTGCTAAGGGGTATAGCAATCAGCCCCAGCATTTT	NA	NA	TRBV29-1	TRBJ1-5
CASIPGAGYGYTF	TGTGCCAGCATCCCAGGGGCGGGCTATGGCTACACCTTC	NA	NA	TRBV7-2	TRBJ1-2
CASSPLERNNEQFF	TGTGCCAGCTCACCTTTGGAGCGGAACAATGAGCAGTTCTTC	NA	NA	TRBV18	TRBJ2-1
CASSHQETQYF	TGTGCCAGCAGTCACCAAGAGACCCAGTACTTC	few	NA	TRBV27	TRBJ2-5